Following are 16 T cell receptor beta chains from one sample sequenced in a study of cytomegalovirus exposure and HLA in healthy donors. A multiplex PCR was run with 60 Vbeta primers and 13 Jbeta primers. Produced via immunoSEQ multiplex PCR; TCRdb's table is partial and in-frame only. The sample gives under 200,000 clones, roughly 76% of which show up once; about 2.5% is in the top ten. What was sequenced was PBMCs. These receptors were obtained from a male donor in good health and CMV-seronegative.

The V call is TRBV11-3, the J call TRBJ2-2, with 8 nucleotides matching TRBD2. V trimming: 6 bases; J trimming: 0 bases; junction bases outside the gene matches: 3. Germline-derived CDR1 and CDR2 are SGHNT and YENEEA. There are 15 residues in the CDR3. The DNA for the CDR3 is TGTGCCAGCAGACGCGGGGGGACGAACACCGGGGAGCTGTTTTTT. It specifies CASRRGGTNTGELFF.

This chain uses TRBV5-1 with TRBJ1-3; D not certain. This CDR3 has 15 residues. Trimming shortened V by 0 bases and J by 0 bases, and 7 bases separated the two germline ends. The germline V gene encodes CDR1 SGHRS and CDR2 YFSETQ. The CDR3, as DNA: TGCGCCAGCAGCTTGGCGTCAGTCTCTGGAAACACCATATATTTT. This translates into CASSLASVSGNTIYF.

As DNA, the CDR3 is TGCGCCAGCAGCAGACAGGGGGCTGGCACTGAAGCTTTCTTT. It translates to CASSRQGAGTEAFF. The chain uses TRBV5-1 and TRBJ1-1, with 10 bases fitting TRBD1. The V gene's germline CDR1 is SGHRS and CDR2 YFSETQ. The V and J ends lost 4 bases and 4 bases, in that order; junction bases with no gene match: 4. The CDR3 covers 14 residues.

The chain's CDR3 is CASSSQQGGWETQYF. The CDR3 DNA follows: TGTGCCAGCAGTTCTCAGCAGGGTGGGTGGGAGACCCAGTACTTC. The rearrangement links TRBV6-5 to TRBJ2-5, with a possible D match to TRBD1 (5 bases). With 4 bases removed from V and 5 bases from J, the gap between germline ends came to 17 bases. The CDR3 totals 15 residues. Germline CDR1 reads MNHEY; CDR2 reads SVGAGI.

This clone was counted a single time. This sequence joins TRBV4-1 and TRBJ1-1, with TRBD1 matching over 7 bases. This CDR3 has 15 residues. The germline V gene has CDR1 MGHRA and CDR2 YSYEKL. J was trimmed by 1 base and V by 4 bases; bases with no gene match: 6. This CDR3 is CASSPLGQSNTEAFF. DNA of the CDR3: TGCGCCAGCAGCCCATTGGGACAGTCGAACACTGAAGCTTTCTTT.

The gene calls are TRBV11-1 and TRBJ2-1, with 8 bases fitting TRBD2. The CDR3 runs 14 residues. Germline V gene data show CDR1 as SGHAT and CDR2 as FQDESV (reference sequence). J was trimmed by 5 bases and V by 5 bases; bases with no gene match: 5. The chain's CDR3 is CASSVLAANNEQFF. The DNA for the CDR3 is TGTGCCAGCAGCGTACTAGCGGCCAACAATGAGCAGTTCTTC.

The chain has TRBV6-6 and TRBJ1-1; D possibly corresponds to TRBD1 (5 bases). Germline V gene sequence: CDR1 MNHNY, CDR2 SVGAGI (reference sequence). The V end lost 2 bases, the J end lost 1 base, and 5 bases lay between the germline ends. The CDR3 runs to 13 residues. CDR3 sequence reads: CASSYRGNTEAFF. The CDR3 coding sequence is TGTGCCAGCAGTTACAGGGGGAACACTGAAGCTTTCTTT.

The CDR3 bases are TGTGCCGGTAGGGGACAGGTGAACACTGAAGCTTTCTTT. Its protein is CAGRGQVNTEAFF. The V gene is TRBV6-5, the J gene TRBJ1-1; 8 bases match TRBD1. CDR1 MNHEY and CDR2 SVGAGI come from the germline V gene. The CDR3 is 13 residues long. Trimming at V came to 11 bases and at J to 0 bases, leaving 5 bases not matched to a gene.

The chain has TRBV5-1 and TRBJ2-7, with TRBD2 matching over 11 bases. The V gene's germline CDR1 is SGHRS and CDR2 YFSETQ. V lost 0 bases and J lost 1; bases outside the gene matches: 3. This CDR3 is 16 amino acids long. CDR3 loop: CASSLALAGASYEQYF. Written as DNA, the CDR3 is TGCGCCAGCAGCTTGGCACTAGCGGGGGCGTCCTACGAGCAGTACTTC. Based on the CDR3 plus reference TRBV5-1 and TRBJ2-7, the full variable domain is KAGVTQTPRYLIKTRGQQVTLSCSPISGHRSVSWYQQTPGQGLQFLFEYFSETQRNKGNFPGRFSGRQFSNSRSEMNVSTLELGDSALYLCASSLALAGASYEQYFGPGTRLTVT.

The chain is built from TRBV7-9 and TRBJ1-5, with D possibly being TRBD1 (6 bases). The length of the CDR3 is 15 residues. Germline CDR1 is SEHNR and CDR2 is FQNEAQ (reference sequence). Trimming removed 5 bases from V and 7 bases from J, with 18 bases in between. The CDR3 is CASSVGAGARQPQHF. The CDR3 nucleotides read TGTGCCAGCAGCGTAGGGGCGGGGGCAAGGCAGCCCCAGCATTTT.

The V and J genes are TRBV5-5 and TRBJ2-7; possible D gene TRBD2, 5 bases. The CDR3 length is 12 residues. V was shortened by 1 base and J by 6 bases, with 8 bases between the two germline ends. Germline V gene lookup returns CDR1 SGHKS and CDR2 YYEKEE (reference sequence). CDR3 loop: CASSLRTLEQYF. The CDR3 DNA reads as TGTGCCAGCAGCTTGAGGACTCTCGAGCAGTACTTC.

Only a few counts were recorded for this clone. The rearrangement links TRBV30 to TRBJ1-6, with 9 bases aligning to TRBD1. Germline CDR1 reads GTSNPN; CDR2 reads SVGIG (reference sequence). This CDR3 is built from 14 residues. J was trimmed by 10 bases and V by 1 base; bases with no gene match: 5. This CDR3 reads CAWSADRGGSPLHF. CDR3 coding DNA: TGTGCCTGGAGTGCGGACAGGGGAGGGTCACCCCTCCACTTT.

CDR3 in amino acids: CAGKGASTDTQYF. The CDR3 region has the DNA TGTGCTGGGAAGGGGGCTAGCACAGATACGCAGTATTTT. J is TRBJ2-3 and V is TRBV10-3; 7 bases match TRBD1. CDR1 is ENHRY, CDR2 SYGVKD, per germline. CDR3 size: 13 residues.

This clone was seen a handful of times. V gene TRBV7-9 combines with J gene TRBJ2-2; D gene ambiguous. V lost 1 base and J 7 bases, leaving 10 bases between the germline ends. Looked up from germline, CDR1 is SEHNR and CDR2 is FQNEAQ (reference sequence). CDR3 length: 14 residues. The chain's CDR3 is CASSLGVLGGELFF. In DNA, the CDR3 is TGTGCCAGCAGCTTAGGGGTTCTAGGCGGGGAGCTGTTTTTT.

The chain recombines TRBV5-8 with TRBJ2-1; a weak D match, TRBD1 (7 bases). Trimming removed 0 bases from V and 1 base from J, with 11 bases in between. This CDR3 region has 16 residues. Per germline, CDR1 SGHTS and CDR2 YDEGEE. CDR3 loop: CASSLDRGGSYNEQFF. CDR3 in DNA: TGTGCCAGCAGCTTGGACAGGGGAGGTTCCTACAATGAGCAGTTCTTC.

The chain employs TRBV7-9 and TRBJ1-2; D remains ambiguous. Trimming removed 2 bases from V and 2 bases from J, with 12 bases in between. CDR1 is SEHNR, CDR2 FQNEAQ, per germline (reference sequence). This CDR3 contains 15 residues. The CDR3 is CASSLQERENYGYTF. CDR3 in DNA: TGTGCCAGCAGCTTACAGGAGAGGGAAAACTATGGCTACACCTTC.